This T cell receptor (beta chain) comes out of a study of cytomegalovirus exposure and HLA in healthy donors. The PCR made use of 60 Vbeta and 13 Jbeta primers. Libraries were prepared by immunoSEQ multiplex PCR; TCRdb keeps only in-frame clonotypes and omits some of them. The table records around 150,000 clones, less than 80% of them present only once. Trimming shortened V by 4 bases and J by 2 bases, and 9 bases separated the two germline ends. The CDR3 consists of 13 residues. Germline V gene lookup returns CDR1 SGHNT and CDR2 YYREEE (reference sequence). Sequencing was done on a sample of PBMCs. The sequence was collected from a man aged 40-49 years in good health and CMV-seropositive. This sequence joins TRBV5-4 and TRBJ1-2; a possible D gene is TRBD1 (6 bases). CDR3 sequence: CASSPTGNYGYTF. DNA of the CDR3: TGTGCCAGCAGCCCTACAGGGAACTATGGCTACACCTTC.